This entry lists 7 T cell receptor beta chains sequenced from one sample in a study of blood T cell repertoires in COVID-19. Assay used: immunoSEQ multiplex PCR; TCRdb lists only in-frame clones, some missing. The data contain some 400,000 clones, approximately 89% of them singletons. The sequenced material came from PBMCs or T cells enriched from blood (not recorded which). These receptors were taken from a woman aged 25-40 years who had recovered from COVID-19.

The chain links TRBV30 to TRBJ2-1; maybe TRBD2 (5 bases). V was trimmed by 2 bases and J by 5 bases, leaving 10 bases between them. The CDR3 consists of 13 residues. Germline values: CDR1 GTSNPN, CDR2 SVGIG (reference sequence). The CDR3 DNA follows: TGTGCCTGGAGTAGCGGCAGAAACAATGAGCAGTTCTTC. Amino acid sequence: CAWSSGRNNEQFF.

This clone was seen once. The V call is TRBV30, the J call TRBJ1-1; no clear D. Germline V CDR1 and CDR2: GTSNPN, SVGIG (reference sequence). V was pared by 1 base and J by 7 bases, with 7 bases between. The CDR3 contains 11 residues. CDR3 region: CAWSGYSEAFF. In DNA form, the CDR3 reads TGTGCCTGGAGTGGGTACAGTGAAGCTTTCTTT.

The chain is built from TRBV9 and TRBJ1-3; D perhaps matches TRBD1 (5 bases). The ends were cut back, 3 bases at V and 0 bases at J, with 13 bases in the middle. This CDR3 has 16 residues. The germline CDR1 and CDR2 sequences are SGDLS and YYNGEE. CDR3 in amino acids: CASSETDTASGNTIYF. DNA of the CDR3: TGTGCCAGCAGCGAGACGGACACAGCCTCTGGAAACACCATATATTTT.

V is TRBV15 and J is TRBJ1-4; D not resolved. With 0 bases removed from V and 3 bases from J, the gap between germline ends came to 5 bases. The CDR3 runs to 14 residues. Looked up from germline, CDR1 is LNHNV and CDR2 is YYDKDF (reference sequence). In DNA, the CDR3 is TGTGCCACCAGCAGAGACAGGCCTAATGAAAAACTGTTTTTT. It translates to CATSRDRPNEKLFF.

This clone was counted once. V is TRBV3-1 (or the pseudogene TRBV3-2) and J is TRBJ1-1; possible D gene TRBD1, 5 bases. Trimming stripped 4 bases from V and 0 bases from J, with 9 bases between. Germline CDR1 and CDR2: LGHDT and YNNKEL (reference sequence). This CDR3 has 14 amino acids. Written as DNA, the CDR3 is TGTGCCAGCAGCCCGGGGGTAATGAACACTGAAGCTTTCTTT. Translation gives CASSPGVMNTEAFF.

The J gene is TRBJ2-1, the V gene TRBV9, with 9 nucleotides matching TRBD1. CDR3 length: 15 residues. The J segment lost 3 bases and the V segment lost 4 bases, leaving 5 bases of the junction unmatched. Germline CDR1 and CDR2: SGDLS and YYNGEE. CDR3 coding DNA: TGTGCCAGCAGCCCCGGACAGGGGAACTACAATGAGCAGTTCTTC. Residues: CASSPGQGNYNEQFF.

The CDR3 DNA follows: TGCAGTGCTAGTTTGTCAGGGGGCCCCTCAACCTACGAGCAGTACTTC. Protein: CSASLSGGPSTYEQYF. This chain uses TRBV20-1 with TRBJ2-7; 8 positions agree with TRBD1. Unmatched junction bases numbered 12, after V lost 3 bases and J lost 2 bases. The CDR3 contains 16 residues. In germline, CDR1 is DFQATT, CDR2 SNEGSKA (reference sequence).